The sequence of this TCR beta chain was determined in a study of cytomegalovirus exposure and HLA in healthy donors. Across the study: The use of the same platform for the 100 to 150 validation repertoires and the roughly 670 first-cohort repertoires was reported by a later analysis.

Using immunoSEQ multiplex PCR, the repertoire was profiled, and TCRdb retains in-frame clones only, with some absent. The data hold 250,000 to 350,000 clones, with about nine tenths observed a single time. The V and J ends lost 2 bases and 5 bases respectively, with 14 bases between them. The germline V gene has CDR1 SQVTM and CDR2 ANQGSEA. There are 14 residues in the CDR3. This receptor was obtained from a woman between 25 and 40 years old in good health and CMV-seropositive. Input material: PBMCs. V usage is TRBV29-1 and J usage is TRBJ2-3; D could derive from TRBD1 or TRBD2 (5 bases each). The CDR3 loop reads CSVENQGVLDTQYF. For the CDR3, the DNA is TGCAGCGTTGAAAATCAGGGAGTCCTAGATACGCAGTATTTT.